The 13 T cell receptor beta chains presented below share a single source sample, sequenced in a study of control samples from healthy donors and cancer patients. TCRdb's table, derived via immunoSEQ multiplex PCR, lists solely in-frame clones and lacks some. This sample has 84,000 or so clones, with approximately 82% found just once. Sample: PBMCs. The receptors were gathered from a man in his 60s with head and neck cancer.

The CDR3 DNA follows: TGTGCCAGCAGCCAACCCGGGAGCGGGAGTTGGAATGAGCAGTTCTTC. Protein product: CASSQPGSGSWNEQFF. The V and J genes are TRBV3-1 (or the pseudogene TRBV3-2) and TRBJ2-1, with 8 bases matching TRBD2. V shed 2 bases, J shed 7 bases, and the junction held 10 bases outside the gene matches. The V gene's germline CDR1 is LGHDT and CDR2 YNNKEL (reference sequence). This CDR3 has 16 amino acids.

This clone was found once. V gene TRBV10-3 combines with J gene TRBJ2-1; D is tentatively TRBD1 or TRBD2 (6 bases each). Looked up from germline, CDR1 is ENHRY and CDR2 is SYGVKD. This CDR3 contains 14 residues. V lost 3 bases and J 6 bases, leaving 12 bases between the germline ends. The DNA for the CDR3 is TGTGCCATCAGTGAAGGGGGGACATCCAATGAGCAGTTCTTC. It encodes CAISEGGTSNEQFF.

The V and J genes are TRBV9 and TRBJ2-7; 9 bases agree with TRBD1. The CDR3 contains 16 residues. Germline trimming cut 3 bases from V and 7 bases from J; bases unmatched to any gene: 14. From germline, CDR1 is SGDLS and CDR2 YYNGEE. The CDR3 reads CASSARPGTGFSEQYF. The CDR3 DNA reads TGTGCCAGCAGCGCCCGACCCGGGACAGGGTTCAGTGAGCAGTACTTC.

With regard to this clone: Germline is not matched at one junction end, which may reflect a read error. The chain joins TRBV6-2 or TRBV6-3 to TRBJ2-7; D could derive from TRBD1 or TRBD2 (5 bases each). This CDR3 has 16 amino acids. Germline V gene sequence: CDR1 MNHEY, CDR2 SVGEGT. CDR3 nucleotide sequence: TGTGCCAGCAGTTTAGCTTCGCCCGAGGGGTCCTTCGAGCAGTACTTC. Translating gives CASSLASPEGSFEQYF.

This clone was observed a handful of times. This chain uses TRBV2 with TRBJ1-5, with D tentatively TRBD1 (6 bases). This CDR3 has 15 amino acids. Trimming cost V 8 bases and J 0 bases, with 14 bases left between them. Germline V CDR1 and CDR2: SNHLY, FYNNEI. CDR3 DNA: TGTGCCAGCCTCGAAGGGGGTTATAGCAATCAGCCCCAGCATTTT. Protein: CASLEGGYSNQPQHF.

The chain is built from TRBV7-9 and TRBJ1-1; D not certain. Between the trimmed V and J ends, which lost 5 bases and 2 bases, there was a span of 21 bases. The CDR3 totals 17 residues. The germline CDR1 and CDR2 sequences are SEHNR and FQNEAQ (reference sequence). This CDR3 reads CASSGLSGSFFNTEAFF. The CDR3 DNA reads TGTGCCAGCAGCGGACTATCGGGGTCCTTTTTTAACACTGAAGCTTTCTTT.

The gene calls are TRBV21-1 and TRBJ1-2. TRBV21-1 corresponds to a pseudogene. This CDR3 region has 14 residues. CDR3 protein: CASSKATRPYGYTF. The CDR3 bases are TGTGCCAGCAGCAAAGCAACCCGACCTTATGGCTACACCTTC.

This sequence joins TRBV19 and TRBJ1-5; no firm D call. CDR1 LNHDA and CDR2 SQIVND come from the germline V gene (reference sequence). The germline V and J ends were trimmed by 3 bases and 4 bases, with 16 bases remaining between them. The CDR3 is 16 amino acids. CDR3 residues: CASSIAIFEKNQPQHF. CDR3 nucleotides: TGTGCCAGTAGTATCGCAATTTTTGAGAAGAATCAGCCCCAGCATTTT.

The chain combines TRBV6-6 with TRBJ2-7; weak D call: TRBD2 (5 bases). This CDR3 spans 13 amino acids. The germline V gene encodes CDR1 MNHNY and CDR2 SVGAGI (reference sequence). V was pared by 6 bases and J by 9 bases, with 18 bases between. The DNA of the CDR3 is TGTGCCAGCAGACGGGATTTCCGAGCCCGGCAGTACTTC. Its protein is CASRRDFRARQYF.

Note on this clone: No DNA is shown, since the ends of the CDR3 on it are uncertain; the CDR3 is the one TCRdb lists. The chain uses TRBV6-4 and TRBJ1-5. CDR1 is MRHNA, CDR2 SNTAGT, per germline. The CDR3 is 9 residues long, counting both termini. The CDR3 protein is CAKRSPSIF.

This clone occurred once. The rearrangement uses TRBV4-1 and TRBJ2-1; TRBD2 matches 7 bases. Germline V lookup: CDR1 MGHRA, CDR2 YSYEKL. The CDR3 is 15 amino acids. Trimming removed 1 base from V and 6 bases from J; junction bases left unmatched: 6. The CDR3, as DNA: TGCGCCAGCAGCCAAGTCTCTAGCGGAATCAATGAGCAGTTCTTC. As protein: CASSQVSSGINEQFF.

This chain links TRBV27 with TRBJ2-7, with 8 bases aligning to TRBD1. J lost 3 bases, V lost 4 bases, and 11 bases had no gene match. CDR1 and CDR2 (germline): MNHEY, SMNVEV (reference sequence). The CDR3 is 16 residues long. Here the CDR3 reads CASSSPGQGSRYEQYF. The DNA for the CDR3 is TGTGCCAGCAGTTCTCCCGGACAGGGAAGCCGCTACGAGCAGTACTTC.

CDR3 in amino acids: CASNPESYSYEQYF. The DNA of the CDR3 is TGCGCCAGCAACCCTGAGTCCTACTCCTACGAGCAGTACTTC. J is TRBJ2-7 and V is TRBV5-1, with D uncertain. Looked up from germline, CDR1 is SGHRS and CDR2 is YFSETQ. The V and J ends lost 6 bases and 0 bases respectively, with 13 bases between them. There are 14 residues in the CDR3.